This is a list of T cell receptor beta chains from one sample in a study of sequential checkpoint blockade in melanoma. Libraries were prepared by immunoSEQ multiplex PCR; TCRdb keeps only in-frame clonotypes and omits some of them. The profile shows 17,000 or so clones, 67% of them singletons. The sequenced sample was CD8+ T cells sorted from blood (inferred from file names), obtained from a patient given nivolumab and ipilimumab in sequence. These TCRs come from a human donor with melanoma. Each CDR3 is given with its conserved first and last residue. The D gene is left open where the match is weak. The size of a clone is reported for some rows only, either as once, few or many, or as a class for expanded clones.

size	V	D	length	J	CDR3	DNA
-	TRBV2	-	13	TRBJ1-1	CASSDPGNTEAFF	TGTGCCAGCAGTGACCCGGGGAACACTGAAGCTTTCTTT
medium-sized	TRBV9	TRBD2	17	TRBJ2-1	CASRASSGLETYNEQFF	TGTGCCAGCAGAGCCTCATCGGGACTAGAGACCTACAATGAGCAGTTCTTC
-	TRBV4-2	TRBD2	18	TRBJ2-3	CASSQEGLAGGVADTQYF	TGTGCCAGCAGCCAAGAGGGACTAGCGGGGGGGGTGGCAGATACGCAGTATTTT
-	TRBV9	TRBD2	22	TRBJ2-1	CASSTPAAQSGGGAPFYNEQFF	TGTGCCAGCAGCACCCCAGCAGCTCAAAGCGGCGGGGGGGCTCCTTTCTACAATGAGCAGTTCTTC
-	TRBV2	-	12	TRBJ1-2	CASIDINYGYTF	TGTGCCAGCATCGACATTAACTATGGCTACACCTTC
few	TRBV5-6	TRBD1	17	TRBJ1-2	CASSLGPLGQHRYGYTF	TGTGCCAGCAGCTTGGGGCCATTGGGACAGCACCGGTATGGCTACACCTTC
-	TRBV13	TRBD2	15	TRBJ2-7	CASSSTSGKTYEQYF	TGTGCCAGCAGCTCGACTAGCGGGAAGACCTACGAGCAGTACTTC
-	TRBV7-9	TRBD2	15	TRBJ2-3	CASSLGGGAVDTQYF	TGTGCCAGCAGCTTAGGCGGGGGGGCCGTAGATACGCAGTATTTT
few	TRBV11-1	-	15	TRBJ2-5	CASSPRMSGPETQYF	TGTGCCAGCAGCCCCCGGATGTCAGGCCCAGAGACCCAGTACTTC
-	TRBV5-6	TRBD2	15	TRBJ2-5	CASSWGLAGQETQYF	TGTGCCAGCAGTTGGGGACTAGCGGGGCAAGAGACCCAGTACTTC
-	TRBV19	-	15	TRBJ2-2	CASSTQGSHTGELFF	TGTGCCAGTAGTACCCAGGGGTCTCACACCGGGGAGCTGTTTTTT
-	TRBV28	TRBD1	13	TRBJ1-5	CASSKTGNQPQHF	TGTGCCAGCAGTAAGACAGGGAATCAGCCCCAGCATTTT
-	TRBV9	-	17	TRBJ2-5	CASSVGQLRRYQETQYF	TGTGCCAGCAGCGTAGGACAGCTCCGAAGGTACCAAGAGACCCAGTACTTC
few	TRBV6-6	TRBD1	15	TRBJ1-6	CASSQQGIYNSPLHF	TGTGCCAGCAGTCAACAGGGGATTTATAATTCACCCCTCCACTTT
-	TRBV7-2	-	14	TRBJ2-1	CASSLVESGNEQFF	TGTGCCAGCAGCTTGGTAGAGTCGGGGAATGAGCAGTTCTTC
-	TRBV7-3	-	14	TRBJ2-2	CASSQLQGSGELFF	TGTGCCAGCAGCCAATTGCAGGGGTCCGGGGAGCTGTTTTTT
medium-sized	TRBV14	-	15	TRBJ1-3	CASSPWGHSGNTIYF	TGTGCCAGCAGCCCCTGGGGCCATTCTGGAAACACCATATATTTT
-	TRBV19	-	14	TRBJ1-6	CASNNGLYNSPLHF	TGTGCCAGTAACAATGGACTCTATAATTCACCCCTCCACTTT
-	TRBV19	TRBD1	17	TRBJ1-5	CASSETGSVYSNQPQHF	TGTGCCAGTAGCGAGACAGGGTCGGTATATAGCAATCAGCCCCAGCATTTT
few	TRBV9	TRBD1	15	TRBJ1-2	CASSGSGGTGNGYTF	TGTGCCAGCAGCGGATCAGGGGGCACGGGGAATGGCTACACCTTC
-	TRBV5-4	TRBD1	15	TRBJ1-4	CASSSSGTGFEKLFF	TGTGCCAGCAGCTCCTCCGGGACAGGGTTTGAAAAACTGTTTTTT
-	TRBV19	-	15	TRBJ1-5	CASSIAGSGNQPQHF	TGTGCCAGTAGTATAGCGGGGAGCGGCAATCAGCCCCAGCATTTT
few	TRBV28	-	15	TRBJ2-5	CASSLSRVEKETQYF	TGTGCCAGCAGTCTATCCAGGGTGGAGAAAGAGACCCAGTACTTC
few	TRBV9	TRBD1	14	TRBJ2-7	CASSGGGQGYEQYF	TGTGCCAGCAGCGGGGGAGGACAGGGGTACGAGCAGTACTTC
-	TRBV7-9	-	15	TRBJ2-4	CASTLGQGYVNIQYF	TGTGCCAGCACCCTTGGGCAGGGTTATGTAAACATTCAGTACTTC
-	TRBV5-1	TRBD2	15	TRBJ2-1	CASSDGRGGYNEQFF	TGCGCCAGCAGCGACGGTCGGGGGGGTTACAATGAGCAGTTCTTC
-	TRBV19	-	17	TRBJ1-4	CASSIASPPTTNEKLFF	TGTGCCAGTAGTATCGCTTCCCCGCCTACAACTAATGAAAAACTGTTTTTT
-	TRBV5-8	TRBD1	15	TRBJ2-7	CASSFATGGSYEQYF	TGTGCCAGCAGCTTCGCGACAGGGGGATCCTACGAGCAGTACTTC
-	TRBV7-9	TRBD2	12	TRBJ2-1	CASSSLAVDQFF	TGTGCCAGCAGCTCCCTAGCGGTCGACCAGTTCTTC
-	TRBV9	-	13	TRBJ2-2	CASSVVRSGELFF	TGTGCCAGCAGCGTAGTTAGATCCGGGGAGCTGTTTTTT
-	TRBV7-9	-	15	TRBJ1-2	CASSLAEAGAVGYTF	TGTGCCAGCAGCTTAGCCGAGGCAGGGGCCGTTGGCTACACCTTC
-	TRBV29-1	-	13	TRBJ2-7	CSVELGGGYEQYF	TGCAGCGTTGAATTGGGGGGTGGCTACGAGCAGTACTTC
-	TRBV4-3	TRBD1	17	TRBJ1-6	CASSQDWGRGLGSPLHF	TGCGCCAGCAGCCAAGATTGGGGCAGGGGGCTTGGTTCACCCCTCCACTTT
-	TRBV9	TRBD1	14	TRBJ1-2	CASSVETGSYGYTF	TGTGCCAGCAGCGTAGAGACAGGGTCTTATGGCTACACCTTC
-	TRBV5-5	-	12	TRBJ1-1	CASSLKYGEAFF	TGTGCCAGCAGCTTAAAATACGGTGAAGCTTTCTTT
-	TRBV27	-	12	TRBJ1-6	CASSPRGSPLHF	TGTGCCAGCAGCCCCAGGGGTTCACCCCTCCACTTT
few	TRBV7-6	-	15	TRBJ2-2	CASSQTGLGAGELFF	TGTGCCAGCAGCCAGACAGGCCTGGGTGCCGGGGAGCTGTTTTTT
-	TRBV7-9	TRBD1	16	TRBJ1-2	CATPGRQGASNYGYTF	TGTGCCACCCCCGGGCGACAGGGGGCTTCTAACTATGGCTACACCTTC
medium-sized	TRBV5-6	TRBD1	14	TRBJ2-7	CASGGGTGTNEQYF	TGTGCCAGCGGGGGGGGGACAGGGACCAACGAGCAGTACTTC
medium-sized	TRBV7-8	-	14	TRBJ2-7	CASSLAMTAYEQYF	TGTGCCAGCAGCTTAGCTATGACAGCCTACGAGCAGTACTTC
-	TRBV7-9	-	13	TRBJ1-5	CASSLWANQPQHF	TGTGCCAGCAGCTTATGGGCGAATCAGCCCCAGCATTTT
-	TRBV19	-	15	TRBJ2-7	CASSIGEMSFYEQYF	TGTGCCAGTAGTATAGGGGAGATGAGTTTCTACGAGCAGTACTTC
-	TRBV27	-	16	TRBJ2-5	CASRRFYRVMEETQYF	TGTGCCAGCAGAAGATTCTACAGGGTAATGGAAGAGACCCAGTACTTC
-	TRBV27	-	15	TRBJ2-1	CASSLAGNPYNEQFF	TGTGCCAGCAGTTTGGCGGGGAACCCCTACAATGAGCAGTTCTTC
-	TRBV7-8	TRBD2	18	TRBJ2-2	CASSSRLAGVMGAGELFF	TGTGCCAGCAGCTCGCGACTAGCGGGGGTTATGGGGGCCGGGGAGCTGTTTTTT
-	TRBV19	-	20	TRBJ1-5	CASSIREQGLPLPSNQPQHF	TGTGCCAGTAGTATTAGGGAACAGGGTCTACCACTCCCTAGCAATCAGCCCCAGCATTTT
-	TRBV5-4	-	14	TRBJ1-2	CASSFYGGNYGYTF	TGTGCCAGCAGCTTTTACGGCGGCAACTATGGCTACACCTTC
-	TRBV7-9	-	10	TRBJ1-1	CASEHAEAFF	TGTGCCAGCGAACACGCTGAAGCTTTCTTT
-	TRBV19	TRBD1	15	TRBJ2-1	CASSIPRTGGNEQFF	TGTGCCAGTAGTATTCCCCGGACAGGGGGCAATGAGCAGTTCTTC
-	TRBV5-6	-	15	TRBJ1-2	CASSLNVRQAYGYTF	TGTGCCAGCAGCTTGAACGTGCGACAGGCCTATGGCTACACCTTC
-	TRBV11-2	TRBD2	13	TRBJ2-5	CASSFGGEETQYF	TGTGCCAGCAGCTTTGGGGGGGAAGAGACCCAGTACTTC
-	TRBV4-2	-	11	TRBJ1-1	CASSLGGEAFF	TGTGCCAGCAGCCTCGGAGGGGAAGCTTTCTTT
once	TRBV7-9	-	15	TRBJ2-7	CASSQGWGVSYEQYF	TGTGCCAGCAGCCAAGGGTGGGGAGTCTCCTACGAGCAGTACTTC
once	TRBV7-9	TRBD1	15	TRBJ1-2	CASSLTGEYAHGYTF	TGTGCCAGCAGCTTAACAGGGGAATATGCTCATGGCTACACCTTC
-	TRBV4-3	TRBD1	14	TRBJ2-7	CARGPRDSPYEQYF	TGCGCCAGAGGCCCCAGGGACAGCCCCTACGAGCAGTACTTC
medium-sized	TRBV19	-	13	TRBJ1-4	CASSIRMDEKLFF	TGTGCCAGTAGTATCAGAATGGATGAAAAACTGTTTTTT